The 17 T cell receptor beta chains reported below all come from one sample, sequenced in a study of vaccination and CD4 T cells after COVID-19. These receptors have no known antigen. The time point was: late sampling 161 to 241 days after vaccination in three convalescent patients. Treatment defined: approximately 11-day PBMC culture with coronavirus spike peptide pools or control peptides (ViraFEST assay). Cultured CD4+ T cell DNA was sequenced using the Oncomine TCR Beta short-read assay. Each CDR3 protein is one row after TCRdb ran MiXCR on the PCR reads. The table shows roughly 15,000 distinct CDR3 sequences, with roughly 50% occurring only once. Material: CD4+ T cells from blood, cultured in vitro, obtained about 7 months after SARS-CoV-2 vaccination. The receptors were gathered from a human donor who had recovered from COVID-19.

The chain is built from TRBV4-1 and TRBJ2-5; D is perhaps TRBD1 (5 bases). V was pared by 4 bases and J by 2 bases, with 11 bases between. This CDR3 is 14 amino acids long. CDR1 is MGHRA, CDR2 YSYEKL, per germline. The CDR3 sequence is CASSRQGGQETQYF. The CDR3 bases are TGCGCCAGCAGCCGGCAGGGTGGGCAAGAGACCCAGTACTTC.

The chain recombines TRBV28 with TRBJ2-7, with a possible D match to TRBD2 (5 bases). V shed 7 bases and J shed 6 bases, with 16 bases lying between them. Germline V CDR1 and CDR2: MDHEN, SYDVKM. The CDR3 loop spans 13 amino acids. The CDR3 loop reads CASTRTLRVEQYF. The CDR3 DNA reads as TGTGCCAGCACCAGGACTCTGCGGGTCGAGCAGTACTTC.

This clonotype was observed a few times. V is TRBV15 and J is TRBJ2-3; D is uncertain. Germline V gene sequence: CDR1 LNHNV, CDR2 YYDKDF (reference sequence). The V end lost 0 bases, the J end lost 3 bases, and 25 bases lay between the germline ends. The CDR3 contains 20 residues. This CDR3 reads CATSRDPFGSTGLTTDTQYF. The CDR3, as DNA: TGTGCCACCAGCAGAGACCCATTCGGATCTACGGGCCTGACGACAGATACGCAGTATTTT.

This chain links TRBV20-1 with TRBJ2-2; D might be TRBD1 (5 bases). The V gene's germline CDR1 is DFQATT and CDR2 SNEGSKA (reference sequence). The CDR3 loop spans 14 amino acids. Trimming took off 1 base at V and 4 bases at J, with 10 bases between the two ends. CDR3 in amino acids: CSARVTASTGELFF. CDR3 DNA: TGCAGTGCTAGAGTGACAGCAAGCACCGGGGAGCTGTTTTTT.

Relative to its sample, this clonotype is medium-sized. V and J are TRBV27 and TRBJ1-2; no clear D gene. Per the germline V gene, CDR1 is MNHEY and CDR2 is SMNVEV (reference sequence). Trimming pared 0 bases from V and 7 bases from J, leaving 12 bases between. The CDR3 is 14 residues long. The CDR3 spells CASSLSLLNPGYTF. The CDR3 nucleotides are TGTGCCAGCAGTTTATCCCTTTTGAACCCTGGCTACACCTTC.

The rearrangement joins TRBV5-4 to TRBJ2-2; 10 bases align to TRBD2. CDR3 size: 16 residues. The V segment lost 10 bases and the J segment 5 bases; nucleotides outside the gene matches: 14. Germline loops: CDR1 SGHNT, CDR2 YYREEE (reference sequence). The CDR3 region has the DNA TGTGCCTCAACAGGGGGACTAGCGAGTACTACCGGGGAGCTGTTTTTT. This codes for CASTGGLASTTGELFF.

The V call is TRBV20-1, the J call TRBJ2-5; D uncertain. Germline CDR1 reads DFQATT; CDR2 reads SNEGSKA (reference sequence). The CDR3 is made up of 13 amino acids. V was shortened by 2 bases and J by 5 bases, with 12 bases between the two germline ends. Here the CDR3 reads CSARNPEVETQYF. CDR3 sequence (DNA): TGCAGTGCTAGAAACCCCGAAGTGGAGACCCAGTACTTC.

The chain has TRBV28 and TRBJ1-6; unclear D gene. This CDR3 is 14 amino acids long. The germline V gene encodes CDR1 MDHEN and CDR2 SYDVKM. The V end lost 1 base, the J end lost 6 bases, and 7 bases lay between the germline ends. The CDR3 nucleotides are TGTGCCAGCAGTTTATCACAGCTTAATTCACCCCTCCACTTT. Translation gives CASSLSQLNSPLHF.

This rearrangement joins TRBV6-1 to TRBJ2-3; the match to TRBD1 covers 9 bases. Germline CDR1 is MNHNS and CDR2 is SASEGT. This CDR3 is built from 13 residues. With 5 bases clipped from V and 6 bases from J, the junction kept 3 bases outside the gene matches. The CDR3 loop reads CASSTDRGDTQYF. DNA of the CDR3: TGTGCCAGCAGTACAGACAGGGGGGATACGCAGTATTTT.

For the CDR3, the DNA is TGTGCCAGCATCCCCCTTTCACCCAGTACGGAGGCTTTCTTT. It encodes CASIPLSPSTEAFF. The V gene is TRBV6-1, the J gene TRBJ1-1; D gene uncertain. Germline V gene lookup returns CDR1 MNHNS and CDR2 SASEGT. The CDR3 has 14 amino acids. V gave up 7 bases and J gave up 11 bases, with 23 bases separating them.

The rearrangement uses TRBV2 and TRBJ2-7, with 7 bases that match TRBD1. CDR3 length: 16 amino acids. Germline lookup yields CDR1 SNHLY and CDR2 FYNNEI. V trimming: 6 bases; J trimming: 5 bases; junction bases outside the gene matches: 16. CDR3 region: CASSGTTGMGENEQYF. In DNA form, the CDR3 reads TGTGCCAGCAGCGGTACGACAGGGATGGGAGAGAACGAGCAGTACTTC.

This clonotype was seen a handful of times. This chain connects TRBV24-1 to TRBJ2-5, with D possibly TRBD2 on 7 matching bases. The germline V and J ends were trimmed by 9 bases and 4 bases, with 14 bases remaining between them. Germline loops: CDR1 KGHDR, CDR2 SFDVKD. The CDR3 contains 13 residues. The DNA for the CDR3 is TGTGCCACCGGACGGGGGGCCCCAGAGACCCAGTACTTC. Amino acids: CATGRGAPETQYF.

The V and J genes are TRBV20-1 and TRBJ2-7; 9 bases line up with TRBD2. The CDR3 has 13 residues. Germline V lookup: CDR1 DFQATT, CDR2 SNEGSKA (reference sequence). V shed 7 bases and J 3 bases; nucleotides not matched to a gene: 7. Here the CDR3 reads CSGRREGRYEQYF. The CDR3 DNA sequence: TGCAGTGGAAGGCGGGAGGGCCGCTACGAGCAGTACTTC.

The V call is TRBV11-2, the J call TRBJ2-7; possible D gene TRBD2, 6 bases. The CDR3 length is 14 residues. V was trimmed by 0 bases and J by 4 bases, leaving 10 bases between them. Per the germline V gene, CDR1 is SGHAT and CDR2 is FQNNGV. The CDR3 sequence: CASSLDMGRYEQYF. The CDR3, as DNA: TGTGCCAGCAGCTTAGATATGGGGAGGTACGAGCAGTACTTC.

The chain is built from TRBV6-2 or TRBV6-3 and TRBJ1-1, with D uncertain. This CDR3 spans 14 amino acids. Trimming removed 8 bases from V and 5 bases from J, with 18 bases in between. The germline gives CDR1 MNHEY, CDR2 SVGEGT. The CDR3 sequence is CASVRGGIPTEAFF. The CDR3 nucleotides read TGTGCCAGCGTACGGGGTGGGATTCCTACTGAAGCTTTCTTT.

The chain links TRBV20-1 to TRBJ2-7, with TRBD2 matching 13 bases. Germline loops: CDR1 DFQATT, CDR2 SNEGSKA (reference sequence). The V gene end was trimmed by 1 base and the J gene end by 4 bases; junction bases not matched to a gene: 13. This CDR3 is built from 18 residues. CDR3 protein: CSARVPLAGGSLGYEQYF. CDR3 bases: TGCAGTGCTAGAGTACCACTAGCGGGGGGGTCTCTGGGGTACGAGCAGTACTTC.

The sample holds a few counts of this clonotype. The V and J genes are TRBV27 and TRBJ2-7; no reliable D call. Germline V gives CDR1 MNHEY, CDR2 SMNVEV (reference sequence). V was shortened by 2 bases and J by 3 bases, with 20 bases between the two germline ends. The CDR3 loop spans 17 amino acids. CDR3 residues: CASSLGPDPGSGYEQYF. As DNA, the CDR3 is TGTGCCAGCAGTTTAGGCCCTGACCCAGGATCCGGCTACGAGCAGTACTTC.